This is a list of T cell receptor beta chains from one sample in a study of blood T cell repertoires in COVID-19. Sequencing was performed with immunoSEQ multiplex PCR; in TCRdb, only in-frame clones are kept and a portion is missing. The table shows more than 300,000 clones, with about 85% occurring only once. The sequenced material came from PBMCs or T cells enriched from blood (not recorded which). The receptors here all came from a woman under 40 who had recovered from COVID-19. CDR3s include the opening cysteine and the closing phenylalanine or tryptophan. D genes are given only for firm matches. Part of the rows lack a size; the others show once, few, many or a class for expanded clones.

CASSLAGGYTEAFF	TGTGCCAGCAGCTTAGCCGGGGGATACACTGAAGCTTTCTTT	TRBV7-2	TRBJ1-1	.	.
CASSERSRDRRRGYTF	TGTGCCAGCAGTGAGCGAAGCCGGGACAGAAGACGAGGCTACACCTTC	TRBV6-1	TRBJ1-2	once	TRBD1
CASRGGEIQPQHF	TGTGCCAGCAGAGGGGGCGAGATTCAGCCCCAGCATTTT	TRBV28	TRBJ1-5	once	TRBD1
CASSPRTGGLRNEKLFF	TGTGCCAGCAGTCCCCGGACAGGGGGCTTACGGAATGAAAAACTGTTTTTT	TRBV27	TRBJ1-4	.	TRBD1
CASSAGVGNTIYF	TGTGCCAGTAGTGCTGGAGTCGGAAACACCATATATTTT	TRBV19	TRBJ1-3	few	.
CASSSAGRDEQYF	TGTGCCAGCAGCTCCGCGGGCCGGGACGAGCAGTACTTC	TRBV7-2	TRBJ2-7	.	.
CASSPGTGVEAFF	TGTGCCAGCAGTCCCGGGACAGGGGTTGAAGCTTTCTTT	TRBV12-3/TRBV12-4	TRBJ1-1	few	TRBD1
CAISDPTSGRYEQYF	TGTGCCATCAGTGACCCGACTAGCGGGAGGTACGAGCAGTACTTC	TRBV10-3	TRBJ2-7	.	TRBD2
CASSQDRSGGQPQHF	TGCGCCAGCAGCCAAGATCGGTCAGGGGGTCAGCCCCAGCATTTT	TRBV4-1	TRBJ1-5	once	TRBD1
CASSQEWLGAGGNTIYF	TGCGCCAGCAGCCAAGAGTGGTTGGGGGCAGGCGGAAACACCATATATTTT	TRBV4-3	TRBJ1-3	.	.
CASSYSQGNQPQHF	TGTGCCAGCAGTTACTCCCAGGGAAATCAGCCCCAGCATTTT	TRBV6-5	TRBJ1-5	.	.
CASSQVLRDAEQYF	TGCGCCAGCAGCCAAGTGCTCAGGGATGCCGAGCAGTACTTC	TRBV4-1	TRBJ2-7	.	.
CASSLDRVKEETQYF	TGTGCCAGCTCACTAGATCGGGTCAAGGAAGAGACCCAGTACTTC	TRBV18	TRBJ2-5	.	.
CAWSLGQIHQPQHF	TGTGCCTGGAGTCTCGGACAGATTCATCAGCCCCAGCATTTT	TRBV30	TRBJ1-5	.	.
CASSYSGGVNTEAFF	TGTGCCAGCAGTTACTCTGGCGGGGTGAACACTGAAGCTTTCTTT	TRBV6-5	TRBJ1-1	.	.
CASSSLDRGPGELFF	TGTGCCAGTAGTTCCCTGGACAGGGGCCCCGGGGAGCTGTTTTTT	TRBV19	TRBJ2-2	.	TRBD1
CASNHAGRVSPNYGYTF	TGTGCCAGCAACCACGCCGGCAGGGTGAGTCCCAACTATGGCTACACCTTC	TRBV27	TRBJ1-2	once	.
CASSPSTGWYTEAFF	TGTGCCAGCAGTCCTTCGACAGGGTGGTACACTGAAGCTTTCTTT	TRBV28	TRBJ1-1	.	TRBD1
CASSNGTPLEAFF	TGTGCCAGCAGTAACGGGACACCACTTGAAGCTTTCTTT	TRBV6-5	TRBJ1-1	.	.
CASSFERGGTGELFF	TGTGCCAGCAGCTTTGAGCGGGGTGGCACCGGGGAGCTGTTTTTT	TRBV7-2	TRBJ2-2	.	TRBD2
CASSQIPGTEAFF	TGCGCCAGCAGCCAGATCCCGGGCACTGAAGCTTTCTTT	TRBV4-1	TRBJ1-1	.	.
CASNQQGVVDYGYTF	TGTGCCAGCAACCAACAGGGAGTAGTCGACTATGGCTACACCTTC	TRBV7-2	TRBJ1-2	.	.
CASSQVEDTIYF	TGTGCCAGCAGCCAAGTGGAGGACACCATATATTTT	TRBV3-1/TRBV3-2	TRBJ1-3	.	.
CASSQVGQRGAPGGELFF	TGTGCCAGCAGCCAAGTAGGGCAGCGGGGGGCCCCAGGAGGGGAGCTGTTTTTT	TRBV4-2	TRBJ2-2	once	TRBD2
CAGGTGSGNEQFF	TGTGCGGGGGGGACAGGGTCTGGCAATGAGCAGTTCTTC	TRBV2	TRBJ2-1	.	TRBD1
CATSSSARSRSYGYTF	TGTGCCACCAGCAGCTCAGCGCGTTCAAGGAGCTATGGCTACACCTTC	TRBV15	TRBJ1-2	.	.
CAWSAGQGGRFGYTF	TGTGCCTGGAGTGCCGGACAGGGTGGGAGGTTTGGCTACACCTTC	TRBV30	TRBJ1-2	.	TRBD1
CASSSTGGFPGNTIYF	TGTGCCAGCAGTTCTACAGGGGGCTTCCCTGGAAACACCATATATTTT	TRBV6-5	TRBJ1-3	.	TRBD1
CASSPQGDQPQHF	TGTGCCAGCAGCCCACAGGGTGATCAGCCCCAGCATTTT	TRBV16	TRBJ1-5	.	.
CASSLPLDNSPLHF	TGTGCCAGCAGCTTACCCTTAGATAATTCACCCCTCCACTTT	TRBV7-8	TRBJ1-6	.	.
CASSPYRGLGNQPQHF	TGTGCCAGCAGTCCGTACAGGGGCTTGGGCAATCAGCCCCAGCATTTT	TRBV27	TRBJ1-5	.	TRBD1
CASSSRQGWGYTF	TGTGCCAGCAGCTCTCGACAGGGCTGGGGCTACACCTTC	TRBV6-2/TRBV6-3	TRBJ1-2	.	TRBD1
CASSIAVATTEAFF	TGTGCCAGTAGTATAGCGGTCGCCACGACTGAAGCTTTCTTT	TRBV19	TRBJ1-1	.	.
CAWKQGQAYEQYF	TGTGCCTGGAAACAGGGACAGGCCTACGAGCAGTACTTC	TRBV30	TRBJ2-7	.	TRBD1
CASSLSVQAFF	TGTGCCAGTAGTCTAAGCGTCCAAGCTTTCTTT	TRBV19	TRBJ1-1	.	.
CASTPLGRGNEKLFF	TGTGCCAGTACCCCACTGGGAAGGGGTAATGAAAAACTGTTTTTT	TRBV19	TRBJ1-4	.	.
CASSQGPDRRDTQYF	TGTGCCAGCAGCCAAGGACCTGACCGGAGGGATACGCAGTATTTT	TRBV2	TRBJ2-3	.	.